Described below is a single T cell receptor (beta chain) sequence and its context. It was with random hexamers that roughly 0.5 to 1 ug RNA was reverse transcribed. Amplification of TCR beta CDR3 by immunoSEQ multiplex PCR spanned 54 Vbeta and 13 Jbeta. TCRdb independently ran MiXCR on the immunoSEQ multiplex PCR reads; one entry per CDR3 protein. Here the sample spans some 170,000 distinct CDR3 sequences, about 94% being singletons. The sample originates from a study of CD8 T cells in Susac syndrome. This CDR3 is built from 15 residues. CDR1 is SQVTM, CDR2 ANQGSEA, per germline. V was pared by 6 bases and J by 0 bases, with 5 bases of the junction left unmatched.

The sequence derives from a human donor in good health. Sequencing was done on a sample of CD4+ T cells from PBMCs. The V call is TRBV29-1, the J call TRBJ2-2; 9 bases fit TRBD2. CDR3 loop: CSVVRLAANTGELFF. As DNA, the CDR3 is TGCAGCGTCGTTCGACTAGCGGCGAACACCGGGGAGCTGTTTTTT.